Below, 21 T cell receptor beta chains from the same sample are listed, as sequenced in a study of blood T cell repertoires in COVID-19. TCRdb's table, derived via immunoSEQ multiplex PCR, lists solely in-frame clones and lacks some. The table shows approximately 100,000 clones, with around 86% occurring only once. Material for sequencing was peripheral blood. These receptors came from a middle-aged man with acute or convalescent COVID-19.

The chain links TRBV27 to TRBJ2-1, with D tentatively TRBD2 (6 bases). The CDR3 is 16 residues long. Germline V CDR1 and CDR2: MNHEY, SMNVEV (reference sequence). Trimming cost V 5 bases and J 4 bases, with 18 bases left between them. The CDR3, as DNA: TGTGCCAGCAGTCCCCCTCAAGCGGGTTTATACAATGAGCAGTTCTTC. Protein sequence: CASSPPQAGLYNEQFF.

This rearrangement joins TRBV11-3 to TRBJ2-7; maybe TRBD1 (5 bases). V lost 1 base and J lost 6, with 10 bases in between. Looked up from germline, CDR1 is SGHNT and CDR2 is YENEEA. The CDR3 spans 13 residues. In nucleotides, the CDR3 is TGTGCCAGCAGCTTAGCCGACAGTCCCGAGCAGTACTTC. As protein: CASSLADSPEQYF.

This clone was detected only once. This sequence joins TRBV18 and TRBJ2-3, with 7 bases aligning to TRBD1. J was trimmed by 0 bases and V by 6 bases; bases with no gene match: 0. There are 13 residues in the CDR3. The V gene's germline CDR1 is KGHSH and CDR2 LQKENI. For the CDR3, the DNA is TGTGCCAGCTCGGGACAGAGCACAGATACGCAGTATTTT. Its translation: CASSGQSTDTQYF.

This chain's CDR3 is CAWSPLTSGSGEQYF. CDR3 nucleotides: TGTGCCTGGAGTCCCCTAACTAGCGGGAGCGGCGAGCAGTACTTC. The chain recombines TRBV30 with TRBJ2-7; 11 bases agree with TRBD2. Germline V gene lookup returns CDR1 GTSNPN and CDR2 SVGIG (reference sequence). The CDR3 is 15 residues long. Trimming at V came to 2 bases and at J to 6 bases, leaving 9 bases not matched to a gene.

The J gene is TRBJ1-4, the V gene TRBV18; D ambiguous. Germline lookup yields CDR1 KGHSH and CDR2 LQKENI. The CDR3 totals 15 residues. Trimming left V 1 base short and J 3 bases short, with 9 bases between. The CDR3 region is CASSPQRQANEKLFF. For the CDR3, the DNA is TGTGCCAGCTCACCACAGAGGCAAGCTAATGAAAAACTGTTTTTT.

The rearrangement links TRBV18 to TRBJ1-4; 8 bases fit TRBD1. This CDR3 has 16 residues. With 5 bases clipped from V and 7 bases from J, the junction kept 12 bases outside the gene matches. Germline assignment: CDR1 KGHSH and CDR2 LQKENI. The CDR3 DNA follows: TGTGCCAGCTCAACATACACCGGACAGGGACCTGAAAAACTGTTTTTT. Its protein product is CASSTYTGQGPEKLFF.

The CDR3 DNA sequence: TGCGCCAGCAGCCTGGGAGCCGACACCGGGGAGCTGTTTTTT. This codes for CASSLGADTGELFF. The chain combines TRBV5-1 with TRBJ2-2; D perhaps matches TRBD2 (5 bases). Germline CDR1 is SGHRS and CDR2 is YFSETQ. The CDR3 consists of 14 residues. V lost 4 bases, J lost 3 bases, and 10 bases lay in between.

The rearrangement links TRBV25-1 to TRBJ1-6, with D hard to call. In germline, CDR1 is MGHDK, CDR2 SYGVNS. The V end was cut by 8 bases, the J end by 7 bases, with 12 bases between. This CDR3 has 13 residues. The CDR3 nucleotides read TGTGCCAGCGGATCGGGGTTGAATTCACCCCTCCACTTT. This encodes CASGSGLNSPLHF.

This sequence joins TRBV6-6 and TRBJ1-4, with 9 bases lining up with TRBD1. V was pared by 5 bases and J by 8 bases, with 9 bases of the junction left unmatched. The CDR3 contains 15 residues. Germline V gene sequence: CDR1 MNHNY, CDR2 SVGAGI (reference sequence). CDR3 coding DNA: TGTGCCAGCAGTACCCGGACAGGGGAGGGGGAAAAACTGTTTTTT. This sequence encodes CASSTRTGEGEKLFF.

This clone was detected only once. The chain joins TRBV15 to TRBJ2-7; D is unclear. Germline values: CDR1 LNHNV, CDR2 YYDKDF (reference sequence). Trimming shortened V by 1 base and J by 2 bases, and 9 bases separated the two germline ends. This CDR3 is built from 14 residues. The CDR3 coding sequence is TGTGCCACCAGCAGAGGAGACTCAGCCTACGAGCAGTACTTC. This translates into CATSRGDSAYEQYF.

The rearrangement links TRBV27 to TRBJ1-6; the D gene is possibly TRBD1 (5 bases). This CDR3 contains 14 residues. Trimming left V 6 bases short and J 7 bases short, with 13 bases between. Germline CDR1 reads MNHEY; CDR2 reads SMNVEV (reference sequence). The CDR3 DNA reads TGTGCCAGCAGGCCGGGACTCCCAAATTCACCCCTCCACTTT. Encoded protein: CASRPGLPNSPLHF.

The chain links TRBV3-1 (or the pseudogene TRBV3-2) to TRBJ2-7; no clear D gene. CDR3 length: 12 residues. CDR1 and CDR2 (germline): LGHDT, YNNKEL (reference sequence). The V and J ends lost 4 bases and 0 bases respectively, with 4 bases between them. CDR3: CASSPTSYEQYF. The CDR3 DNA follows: TGTGCCAGCAGCCCTACCTCCTACGAGCAGTACTTC.

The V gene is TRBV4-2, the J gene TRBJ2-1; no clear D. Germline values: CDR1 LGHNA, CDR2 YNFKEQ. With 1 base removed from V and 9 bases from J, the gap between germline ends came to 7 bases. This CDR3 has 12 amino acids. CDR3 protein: CASSQGIAEQFF. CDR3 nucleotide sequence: TGTGCCAGCAGCCAAGGAATAGCTGAGCAGTTCTTC.

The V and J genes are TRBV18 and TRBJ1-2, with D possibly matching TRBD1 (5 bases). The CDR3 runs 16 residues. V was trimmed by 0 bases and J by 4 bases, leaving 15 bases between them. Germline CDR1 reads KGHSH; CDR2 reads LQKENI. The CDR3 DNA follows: TGTGCCAGCTCACCACCAGCAGGGCGCGCACTCTATGGCTACACCTTC. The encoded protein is CASSPPAGRALYGYTF.

CDR3: CSVEEDSGELFF. The CDR3 DNA is TGCAGCGTTGAGGAGGACAGCGGGGAGCTGTTTTTT. The rearrangement links TRBV29-1 to TRBJ2-2, with a tentative D call TRBD1 (6 bases). Germline V lookup: CDR1 SQVTM, CDR2 ANQGSEA. The ends were cut back, 3 bases at V and 7 bases at J, with 9 bases in the middle. The CDR3 has 12 amino acids.

The CDR3 region has the DNA TGCGCCAGCAGTGAAACTAGCGGGAGCAGTGAGCAGTTCTTC. Protein: CASSETSGSSEQFF. The chain uses TRBV10-1 and TRBJ2-1, with 11 nucleotides matching TRBD2. The CDR3 runs 14 residues. The germline gives CDR1 WNHNN, CDR2 SYGVQD (reference sequence). J gave up 9 bases and V 3 bases, and 4 bases lay outside the gene matches.

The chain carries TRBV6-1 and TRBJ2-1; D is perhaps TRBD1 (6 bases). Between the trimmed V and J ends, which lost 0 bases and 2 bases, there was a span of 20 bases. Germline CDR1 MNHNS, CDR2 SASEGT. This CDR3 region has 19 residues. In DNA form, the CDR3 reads TGTGCCAGCAGTGAAGCTTATGTAACGGCAGGGGACCCCTACAATGAGCAGTTCTTC. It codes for CASSEAYVTAGDPYNEQFF.

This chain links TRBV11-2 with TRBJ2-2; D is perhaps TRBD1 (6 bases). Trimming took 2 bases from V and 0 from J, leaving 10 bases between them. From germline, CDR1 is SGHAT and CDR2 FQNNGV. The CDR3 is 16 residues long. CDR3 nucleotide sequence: TGTGCCAGCAGCTTACGGACAGTCGCGAACACCGGGGAGCTGTTTTTT. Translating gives CASSLRTVANTGELFF.

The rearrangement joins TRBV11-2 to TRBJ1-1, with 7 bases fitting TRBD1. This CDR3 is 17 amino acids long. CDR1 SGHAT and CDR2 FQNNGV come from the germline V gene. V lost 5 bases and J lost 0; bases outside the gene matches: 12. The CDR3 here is CASSPRGLQGVNTEAFF. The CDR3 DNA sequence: TGTGCCAGCAGCCCCCGTGGACTCCAGGGGGTGAACACTGAAGCTTTCTTT. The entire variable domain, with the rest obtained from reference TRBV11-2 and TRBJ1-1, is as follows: EAGVAQSPRYKIIEKRQSVAFWCNPISGHATLYWYQQILGQGPKLLIQFQNNGVVDDSQLPKDRFSAERLKGVDSTLKIQPAKLEDSAVYLCASSPRGLQGVNTEAFFGQGTRLTVV.

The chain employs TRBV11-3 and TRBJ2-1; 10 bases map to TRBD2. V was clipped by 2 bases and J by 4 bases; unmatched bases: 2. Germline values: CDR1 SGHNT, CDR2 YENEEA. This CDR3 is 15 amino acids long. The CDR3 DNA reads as TGTGCCAGCAGCTTAAGACTAGCGGGTTACAATGAGCAGTTCTTC. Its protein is CASSLRLAGYNEQFF.

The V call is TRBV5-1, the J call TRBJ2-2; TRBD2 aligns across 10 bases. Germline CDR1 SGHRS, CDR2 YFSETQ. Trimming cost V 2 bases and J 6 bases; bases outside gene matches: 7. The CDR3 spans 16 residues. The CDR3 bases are TGCGCCAGCAGCTTAAATCCTAGCGGGAGTTCCGGGGAGCTGTTTTTT. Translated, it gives CASSLNPSGSSGELFF.